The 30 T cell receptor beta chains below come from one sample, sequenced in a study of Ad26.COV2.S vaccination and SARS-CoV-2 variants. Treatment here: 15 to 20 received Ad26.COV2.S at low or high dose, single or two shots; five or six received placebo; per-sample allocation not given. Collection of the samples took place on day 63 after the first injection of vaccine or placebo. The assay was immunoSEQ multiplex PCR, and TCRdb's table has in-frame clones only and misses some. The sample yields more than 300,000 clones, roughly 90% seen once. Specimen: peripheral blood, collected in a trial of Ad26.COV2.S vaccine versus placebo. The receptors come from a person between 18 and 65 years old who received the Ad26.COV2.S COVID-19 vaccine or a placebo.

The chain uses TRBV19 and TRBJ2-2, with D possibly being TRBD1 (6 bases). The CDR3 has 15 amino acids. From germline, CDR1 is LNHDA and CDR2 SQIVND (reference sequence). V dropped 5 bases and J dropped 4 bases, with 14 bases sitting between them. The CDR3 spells CASSPGDSGTGELFF. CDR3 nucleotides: TGTGCCAGTAGTCCAGGGGATTCGGGCACCGGGGAGCTGTTTTTT. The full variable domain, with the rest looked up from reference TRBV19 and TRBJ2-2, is DGGITQSPKYLFRKEGQNVTLSCEQNLNHDAMYWYRQDPGQGLRLIYYSQIVNDFQKGDIAEGYSVSREKKESFPLTVTSAQKNPTAFYLCASSPGDSGTGELFFGEGSRLTVL.

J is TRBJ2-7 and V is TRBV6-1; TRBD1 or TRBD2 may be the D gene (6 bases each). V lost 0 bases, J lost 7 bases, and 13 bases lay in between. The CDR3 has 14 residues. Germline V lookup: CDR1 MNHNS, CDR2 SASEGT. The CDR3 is CASSEATGRGEQYF. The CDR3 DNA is TGTGCCAGCAGTGAAGCGACAGGCCGGGGGGAGCAGTACTTC.

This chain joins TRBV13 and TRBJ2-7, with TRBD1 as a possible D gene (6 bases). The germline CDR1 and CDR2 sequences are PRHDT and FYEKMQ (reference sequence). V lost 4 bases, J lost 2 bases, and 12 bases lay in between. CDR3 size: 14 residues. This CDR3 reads CASSSRDTTYEQYF. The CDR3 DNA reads TGTGCCAGCAGCTCCCGGGACACCACCTACGAGCAGTACTTC.

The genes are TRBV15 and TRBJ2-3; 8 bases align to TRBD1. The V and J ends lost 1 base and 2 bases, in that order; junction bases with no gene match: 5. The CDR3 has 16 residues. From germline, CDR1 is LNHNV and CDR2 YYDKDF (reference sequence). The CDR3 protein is CATSRGTGLSTDTQYF. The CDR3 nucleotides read TGTGCCACCAGCAGAGGGACAGGGCTTTCCACAGATACGCAGTATTTT. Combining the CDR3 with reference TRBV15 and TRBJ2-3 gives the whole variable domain DAMVIQNPRYQVTQFGKPVTLSCSQTLNHNVMYWYQQKSSQAPKLLFHYYDKDFNNEADTPDNFQSRRPNTSFCFLDIRSPGLGDTAMYLCATSRGTGLSTDTQYFGPGTRLTVL.

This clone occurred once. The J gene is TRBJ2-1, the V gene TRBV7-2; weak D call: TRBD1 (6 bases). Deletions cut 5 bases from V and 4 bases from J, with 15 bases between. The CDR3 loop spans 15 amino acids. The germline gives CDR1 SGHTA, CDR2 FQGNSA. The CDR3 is CASSATGGIYNEQFF. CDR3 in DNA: TGTGCCAGCAGCGCGACAGGAGGAATTTACAATGAGCAGTTCTTC. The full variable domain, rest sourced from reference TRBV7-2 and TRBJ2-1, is GAGVSQSPSNKVTEKGKDVELRCDPISGHTALYWYRQSLGQGLEFLIYFQGNSAPDKSGLPSDRFSAERTGGSVSTLTIQRTQQEDSAVYLCASSATGGIYNEQFFGPGTRLTVL.

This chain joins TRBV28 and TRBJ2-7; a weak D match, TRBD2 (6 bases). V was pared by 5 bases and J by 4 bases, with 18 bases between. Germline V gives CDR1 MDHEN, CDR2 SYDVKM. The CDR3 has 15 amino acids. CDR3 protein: CASSLPDSGPYEQYF. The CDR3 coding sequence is TGTGCCAGCAGTCTCCCCGACAGCGGGCCTTACGAGCAGTACTTC.

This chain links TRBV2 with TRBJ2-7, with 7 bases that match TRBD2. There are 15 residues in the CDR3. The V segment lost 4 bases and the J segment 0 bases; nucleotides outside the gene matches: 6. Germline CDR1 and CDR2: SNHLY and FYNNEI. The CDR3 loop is CASSVSGGHSYEQYF. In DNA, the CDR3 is TGTGCCAGCAGTGTATCGGGGGGTCACTCCTACGAGCAGTACTTC.

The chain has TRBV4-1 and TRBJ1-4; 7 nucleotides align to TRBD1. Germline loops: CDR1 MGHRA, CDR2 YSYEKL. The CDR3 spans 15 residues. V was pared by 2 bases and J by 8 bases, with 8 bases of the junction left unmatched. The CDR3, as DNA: TGCGCCAGCAGCCAAAGAGACAGGGTAGGCGAAAAACTGTTTTTT. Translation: CASSQRDRVGEKLFF.

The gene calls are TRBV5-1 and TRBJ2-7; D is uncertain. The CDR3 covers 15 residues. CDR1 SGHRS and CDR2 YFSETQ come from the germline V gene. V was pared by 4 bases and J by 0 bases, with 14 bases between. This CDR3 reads CASSANAQSSYEQYF. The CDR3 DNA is TGCGCCAGCAGCGCGAACGCGCAAAGCTCCTACGAGCAGTACTTC.

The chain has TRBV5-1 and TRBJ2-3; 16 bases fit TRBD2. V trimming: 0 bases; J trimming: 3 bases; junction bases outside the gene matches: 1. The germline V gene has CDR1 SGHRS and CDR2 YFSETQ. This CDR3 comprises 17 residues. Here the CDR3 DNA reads TGCGCCAGCAGCTTGGGGGGACTAGCGGGAGGGACAGATACGCAGTATTTT. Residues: CASSLGGLAGGTDTQYF.

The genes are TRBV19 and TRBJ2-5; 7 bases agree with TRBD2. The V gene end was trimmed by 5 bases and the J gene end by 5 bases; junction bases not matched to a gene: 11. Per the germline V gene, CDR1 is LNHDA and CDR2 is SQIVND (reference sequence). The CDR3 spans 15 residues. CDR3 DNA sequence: TGTGCCAGTAGTCCTCAGACTAGCCCTGGGGAGACCCAGTACTTC. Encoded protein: CASSPQTSPGETQYF.

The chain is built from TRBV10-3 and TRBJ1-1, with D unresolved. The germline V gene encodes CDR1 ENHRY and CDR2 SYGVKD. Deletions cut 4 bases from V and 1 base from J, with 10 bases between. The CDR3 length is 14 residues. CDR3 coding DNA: TGTGCCATCAGTGGCCAGACAACGAACACTGAAGCTTTCTTT. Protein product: CAISGQTTNTEAFF.

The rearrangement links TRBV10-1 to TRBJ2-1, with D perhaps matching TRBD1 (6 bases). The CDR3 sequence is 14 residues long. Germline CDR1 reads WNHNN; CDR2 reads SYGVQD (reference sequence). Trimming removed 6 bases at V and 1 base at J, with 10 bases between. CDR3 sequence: CASRNRESYNEQFF. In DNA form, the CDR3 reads TGCGCCAGCAGGAACAGGGAGTCCTACAATGAGCAGTTCTTC.

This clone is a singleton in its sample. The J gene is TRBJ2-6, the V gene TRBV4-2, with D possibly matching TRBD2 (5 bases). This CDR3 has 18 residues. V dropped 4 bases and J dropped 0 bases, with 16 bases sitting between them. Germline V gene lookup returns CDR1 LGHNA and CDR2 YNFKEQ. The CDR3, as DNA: TGTGCCAGCAGCCCCCTAAAGGAGGTTTCCTCTGGGGCCAACGTCCTGACTTTC. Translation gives CASSPLKEVSSGANVLTF.

This CDR3 is CASSLGGEARYTF. The CDR3 region has the DNA TGTGCCAGCAGCTTAGGAGGGGAGGCACGGTACACCTTC. This rearrangement joins TRBV7-8 to TRBJ1-2; D perhaps matches TRBD1 (5 bases). Trimming removed 1 base from V and 11 bases from J, with 14 bases in between. The CDR3 runs 13 residues. The germline V gene encodes CDR1 SGHVS and CDR2 FQNEAQ.

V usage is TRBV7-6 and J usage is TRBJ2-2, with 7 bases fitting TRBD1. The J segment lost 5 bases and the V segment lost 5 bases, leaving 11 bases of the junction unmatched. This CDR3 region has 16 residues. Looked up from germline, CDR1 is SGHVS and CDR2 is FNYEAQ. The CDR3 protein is CASSPVGQQRTGELFF. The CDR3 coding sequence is TGTGCCAGCAGCCCAGTGGGACAGCAACGAACCGGGGAGCTGTTTTTT.

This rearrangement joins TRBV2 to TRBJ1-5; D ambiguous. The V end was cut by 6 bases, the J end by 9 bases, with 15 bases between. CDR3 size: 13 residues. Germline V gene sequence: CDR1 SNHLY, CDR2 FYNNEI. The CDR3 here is CASRDAPMRPQHF. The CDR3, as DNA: TGTGCCAGCAGAGACGCCCCCATGCGGCCCCAGCATTTT.

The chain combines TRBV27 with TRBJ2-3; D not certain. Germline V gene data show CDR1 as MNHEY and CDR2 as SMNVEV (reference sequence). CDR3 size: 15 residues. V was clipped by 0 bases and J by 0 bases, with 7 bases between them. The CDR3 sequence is CASSLSLESTDTQYF. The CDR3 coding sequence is TGTGCCAGCAGTTTATCTTTGGAAAGCACAGATACGCAGTATTTT.

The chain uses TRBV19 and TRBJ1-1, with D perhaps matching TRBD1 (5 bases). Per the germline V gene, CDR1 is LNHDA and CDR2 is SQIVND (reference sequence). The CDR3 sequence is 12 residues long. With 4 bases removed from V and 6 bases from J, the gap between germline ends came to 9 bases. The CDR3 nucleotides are TGTGCCAGTAGTAGTGCAGGGTCTGAAGCTTTCTTT. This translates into CASSSAGSEAFF. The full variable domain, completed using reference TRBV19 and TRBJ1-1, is DGGITQSPKYLFRKEGQNVTLSCEQNLNHDAMYWYRQDPGQGLRLIYYSQIVNDFQKGDIAEGYSVSREKKESFPLTVTSAQKNPTAFYLCASSSAGSEAFFGQGTRLTVV.

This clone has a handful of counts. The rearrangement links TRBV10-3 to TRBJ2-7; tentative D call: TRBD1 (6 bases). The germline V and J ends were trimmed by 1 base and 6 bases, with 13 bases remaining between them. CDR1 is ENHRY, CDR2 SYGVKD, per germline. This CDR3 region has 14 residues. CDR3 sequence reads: CAISEWGRGSEQYF. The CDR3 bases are TGTGCCATCAGTGAGTGGGGCAGGGGTAGCGAGCAGTACTTC.

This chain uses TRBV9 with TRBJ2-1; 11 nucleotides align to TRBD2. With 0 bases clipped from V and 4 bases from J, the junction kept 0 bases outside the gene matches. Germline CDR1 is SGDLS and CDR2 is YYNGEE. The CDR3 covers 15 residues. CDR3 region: CASSVGTSGYNEQFF. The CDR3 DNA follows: TGTGCCAGCAGCGTAGGGACTAGCGGGTACAATGAGCAGTTCTTC.

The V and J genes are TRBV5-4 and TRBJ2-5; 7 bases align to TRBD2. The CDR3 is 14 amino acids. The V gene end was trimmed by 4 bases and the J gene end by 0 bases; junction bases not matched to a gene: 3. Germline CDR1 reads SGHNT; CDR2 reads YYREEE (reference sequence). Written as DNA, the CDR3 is TGTGCCAGCAGCCTAGGGACTAACCAAGAGACCCAGTACTTC. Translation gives CASSLGTNQETQYF.

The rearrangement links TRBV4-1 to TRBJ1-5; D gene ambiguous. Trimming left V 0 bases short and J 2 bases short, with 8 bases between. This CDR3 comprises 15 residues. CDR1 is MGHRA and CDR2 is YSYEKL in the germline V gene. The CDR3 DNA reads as TGCGCCAGCAGCCAAGATCAGGCAGGCAATCAGCCCCAGCATTTT. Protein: CASSQDQAGNQPQHF.

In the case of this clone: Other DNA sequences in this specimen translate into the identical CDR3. CDR3 in DNA: TGTGCCACCAGTGCCGGGGGTTCCTACAATGAGCAGTTCTTC. Its protein product is CATSAGGSYNEQFF. V and J are TRBV24-1 and TRBJ2-1; the D gene is possibly TRBD2 (6 bases). The CDR3 is made up of 14 amino acids. CDR1 and CDR2 (germline): KGHDR, SFDVKD. Trimming stripped 5 bases from V and 1 base from J, with 8 bases between.

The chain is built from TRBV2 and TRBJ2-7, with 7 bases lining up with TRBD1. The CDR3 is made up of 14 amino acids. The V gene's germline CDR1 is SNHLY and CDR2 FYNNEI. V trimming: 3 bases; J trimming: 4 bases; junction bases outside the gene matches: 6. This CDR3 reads CASSDRQGPYEQYF. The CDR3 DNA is TGTGCCAGCAGTGACCGACAGGGCCCGTACGAGCAGTACTTC.

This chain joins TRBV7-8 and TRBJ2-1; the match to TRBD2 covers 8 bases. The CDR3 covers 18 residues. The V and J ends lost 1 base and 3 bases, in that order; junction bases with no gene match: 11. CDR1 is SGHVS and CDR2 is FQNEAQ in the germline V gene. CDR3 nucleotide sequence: TGTGCCAGCAGCTTAGTAGCGGGCATTACTAGCGGCTACAATGAGCAGTTCTTC. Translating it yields CASSLVAGITSGYNEQFF.

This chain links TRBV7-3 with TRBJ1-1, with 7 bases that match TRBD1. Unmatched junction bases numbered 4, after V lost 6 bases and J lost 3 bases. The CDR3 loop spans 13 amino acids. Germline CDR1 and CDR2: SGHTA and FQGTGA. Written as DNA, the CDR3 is TGTGCCAGCAGACAGGGGCCCGACACTGAAGCTTTCTTT. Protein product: CASRQGPDTEAFF.

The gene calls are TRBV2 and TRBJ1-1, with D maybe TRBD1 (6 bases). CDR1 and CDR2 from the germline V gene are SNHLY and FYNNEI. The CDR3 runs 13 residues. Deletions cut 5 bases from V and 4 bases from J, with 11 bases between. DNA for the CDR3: TGTGCCAGCAGTCTGGACAGTTCCACTGAAGCTTTCTTT. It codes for CASSLDSSTEAFF. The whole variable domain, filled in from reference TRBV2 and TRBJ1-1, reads EPEVTQTPSHQVTQMGQEVILRCVPISNHLYFYWYRQILGQKVEFLVSFYNNEISEKSEIFDDQFSVERPDGSNFTLKIRSTKLEDSAMYFCASSLDSSTEAFFGQGTRLTVV.

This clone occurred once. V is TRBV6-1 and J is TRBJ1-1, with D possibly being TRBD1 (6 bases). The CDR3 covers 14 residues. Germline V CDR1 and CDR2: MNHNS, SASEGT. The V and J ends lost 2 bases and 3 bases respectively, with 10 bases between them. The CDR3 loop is CASSELGGYTEAFF. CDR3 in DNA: TGTGCCAGCAGTGAATTGGGGGGCTACACTGAAGCTTTCTTT.

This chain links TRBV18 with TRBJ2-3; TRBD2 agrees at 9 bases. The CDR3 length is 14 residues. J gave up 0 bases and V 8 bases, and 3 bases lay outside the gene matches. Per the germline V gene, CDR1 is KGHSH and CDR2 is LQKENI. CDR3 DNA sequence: TGTGCCAGCGCGGGACTAGCTAGCACAGATACGCAGTATTTT. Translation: CASAGLASTDTQYF. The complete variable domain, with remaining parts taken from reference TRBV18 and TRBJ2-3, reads NAGVMQNPRHLVRRRGQEARLRCSPMKGHSHVYWYRQLPEEGLKFMVYLQKENIIDESGMPKERFSAEFPKEGPSILRIQQVVRGDSAAYFCASAGLASTDTQYFGPGTRLTVL.